The T cell receptor beta chain described here comes from a study of cytomegalovirus exposure and HLA in healthy donors. Study-level findings and limits: In a later analysis, donors in an Asian-associated ancestry cluster reportedly had fewer N-insertions in productive TCRs than the cohort mean.

Germline CDR1 reads MDHEN; CDR2 reads SYDVKM. This CDR3 has 15 residues. V lost 4 bases and J lost 2; bases outside the gene matches: 5. PCR was performed using 60 Vbeta and 13 Jbeta primers. Assay: immunoSEQ multiplex PCR; the TCRdb copy retains only in-frame clones and omits some. Among around 53,000 clones listed, roughly 82% were seen once. As to this clone: Its antigen is unidentified.

The rearrangement uses TRBV28 and TRBJ1-5; 7 positions agree with TRBD1. The sample was PBMCs. The clonotype comes from a man aged 30 to 39 in good health and CMV-seronegative. CDR3 nucleotide sequence: TGTGCCAGCAGTTCACAGGGGTTGCGCAATCAGCCCCAGCATTTT. This codes for CASSSQGLRNQPQHF.